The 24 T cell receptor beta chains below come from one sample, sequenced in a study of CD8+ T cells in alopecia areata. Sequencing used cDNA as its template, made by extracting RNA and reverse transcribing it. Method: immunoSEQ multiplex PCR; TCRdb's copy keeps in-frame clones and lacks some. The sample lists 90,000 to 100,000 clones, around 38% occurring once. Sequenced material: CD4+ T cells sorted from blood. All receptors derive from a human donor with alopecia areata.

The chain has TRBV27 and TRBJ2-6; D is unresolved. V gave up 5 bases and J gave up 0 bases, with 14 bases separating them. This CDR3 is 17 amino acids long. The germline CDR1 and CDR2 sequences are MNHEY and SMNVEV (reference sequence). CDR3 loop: CASSPFMALSGANVLTF. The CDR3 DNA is TGTGCCAGCAGTCCATTCATGGCTCTCTCTGGGGCCAACGTCCTGACTTTC.

CDR3 nucleotide sequence: TGTGCCAGCAGTGATGGGGTCCTAGCGGTACGGCAGTACTTC. This gives the protein CASSDGVLAVRQYF. J is TRBJ2-7 and V is TRBV2; the match to TRBD2 covers 7 bases. The CDR3 spans 14 residues. Losses at the gene ends were 3 bases for V and 9 bases for J; bases not matched to a gene: 11. Germline loops: CDR1 SNHLY, CDR2 FYNNEI.

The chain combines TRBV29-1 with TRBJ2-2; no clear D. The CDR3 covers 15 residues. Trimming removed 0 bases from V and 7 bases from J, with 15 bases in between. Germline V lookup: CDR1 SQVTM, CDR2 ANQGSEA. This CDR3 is CSVEDLGMLDGELFF. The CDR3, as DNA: TGCAGCGTTGAAGATCTAGGGATGTTGGACGGGGAGCTGTTTTTT.

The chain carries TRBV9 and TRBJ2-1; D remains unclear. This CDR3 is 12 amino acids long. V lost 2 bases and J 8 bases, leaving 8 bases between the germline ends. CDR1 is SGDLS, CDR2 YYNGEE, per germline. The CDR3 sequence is CASSVNSHEQFF. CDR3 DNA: TGTGCCAGCAGCGTTAATAGTCATGAGCAGTTCTTC.

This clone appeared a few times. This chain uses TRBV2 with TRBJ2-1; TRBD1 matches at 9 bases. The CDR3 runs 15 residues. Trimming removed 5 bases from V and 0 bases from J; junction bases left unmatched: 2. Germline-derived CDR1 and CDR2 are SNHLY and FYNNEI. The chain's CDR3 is CASSPGQGSYNEQFF. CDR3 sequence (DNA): TGTGCCAGCAGTCCGGGACAGGGCTCCTACAATGAGCAGTTCTTC.

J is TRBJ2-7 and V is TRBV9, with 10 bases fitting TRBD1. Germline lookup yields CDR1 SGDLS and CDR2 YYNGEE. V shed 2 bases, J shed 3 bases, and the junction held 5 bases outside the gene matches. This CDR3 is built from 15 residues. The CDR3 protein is CASSVGTGELYEQYF. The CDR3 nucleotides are TGTGCCAGCAGCGTCGGGACAGGGGAACTCTACGAGCAGTACTTC.

The CDR3 sequence: CASSTGAGNEQFF. In DNA form, the CDR3 reads TGTGCCAGCTCCACCGGGGCAGGGAATGAGCAGTTCTTC. This chain connects TRBV18 to TRBJ2-1; D might be TRBD1 or TRBD2, each matching 5 bases. Trimming pared 6 bases from V and 7 bases from J, leaving 13 bases between. CDR3 length: 13 residues. Germline V lookup: CDR1 KGHSH, CDR2 LQKENI.

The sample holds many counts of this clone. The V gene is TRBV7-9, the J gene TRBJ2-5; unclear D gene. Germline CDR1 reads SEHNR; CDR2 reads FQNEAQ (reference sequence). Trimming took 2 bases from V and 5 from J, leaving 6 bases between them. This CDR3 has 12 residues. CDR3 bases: TGTGCCAGCAGCTTATCGCTGGAGACCCAGTACTTC. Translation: CASSLSLETQYF.

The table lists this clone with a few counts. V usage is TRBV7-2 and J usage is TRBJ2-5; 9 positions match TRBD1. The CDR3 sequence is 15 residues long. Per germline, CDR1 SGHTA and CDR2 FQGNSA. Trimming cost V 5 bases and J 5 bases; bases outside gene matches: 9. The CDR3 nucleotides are TGTGCCAGCAGCAGGGGGACAGGGACACCGGAGACCCAGTACTTC. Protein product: CASSRGTGTPETQYF.

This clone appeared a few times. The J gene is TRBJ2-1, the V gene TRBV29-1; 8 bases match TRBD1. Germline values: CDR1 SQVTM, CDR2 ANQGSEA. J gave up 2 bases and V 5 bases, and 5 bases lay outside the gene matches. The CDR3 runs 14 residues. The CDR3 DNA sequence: TGCAGCGTTCAGGACAGGGCAGCCTACAATGAGCAGTTCTTC. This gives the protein CSVQDRAAYNEQFF.

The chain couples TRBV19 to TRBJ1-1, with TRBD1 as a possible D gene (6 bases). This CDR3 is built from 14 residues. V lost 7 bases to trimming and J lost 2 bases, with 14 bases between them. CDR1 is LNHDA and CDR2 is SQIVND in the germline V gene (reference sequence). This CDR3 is CASTLRRGNTEAFF. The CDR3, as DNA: TGTGCCAGTACCCTACGCAGGGGAAACACTGAAGCTTTCTTT.

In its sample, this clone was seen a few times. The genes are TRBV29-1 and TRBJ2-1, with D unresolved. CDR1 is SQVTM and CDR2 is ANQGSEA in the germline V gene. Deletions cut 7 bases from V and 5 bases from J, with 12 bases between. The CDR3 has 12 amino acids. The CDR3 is CSACPPNNEQFF. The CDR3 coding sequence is TGCAGCGCCTGTCCTCCTAACAATGAGCAGTTCTTC.

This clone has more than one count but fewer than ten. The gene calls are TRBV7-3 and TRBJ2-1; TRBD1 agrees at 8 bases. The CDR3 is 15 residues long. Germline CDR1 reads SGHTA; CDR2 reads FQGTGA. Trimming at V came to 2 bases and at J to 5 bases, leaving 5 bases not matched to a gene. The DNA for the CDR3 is TGTGCCAGCAGCTTAGATAGGACAGGGAACAATGAGCAGTTCTTC. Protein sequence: CASSLDRTGNNEQFF.

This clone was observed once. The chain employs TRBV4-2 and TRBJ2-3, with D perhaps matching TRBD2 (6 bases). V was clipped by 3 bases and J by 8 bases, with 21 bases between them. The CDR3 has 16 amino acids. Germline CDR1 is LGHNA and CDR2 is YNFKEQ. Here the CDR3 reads CASSHARDSAMGTQYF. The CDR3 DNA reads TGTGCCAGCAGCCATGCTCGGGACTCCGCCATGGGTACGCAGTATTTT.

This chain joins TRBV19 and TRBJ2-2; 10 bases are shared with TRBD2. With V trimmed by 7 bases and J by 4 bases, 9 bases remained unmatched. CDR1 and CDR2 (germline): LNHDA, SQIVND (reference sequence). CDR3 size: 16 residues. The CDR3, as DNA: TGTGCCAGTAAAAGGGACTTAGCGGGAGGCACCGGGGAGCTGTTTTTT. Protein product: CASKRDLAGGTGELFF.

CDR3 nucleotides: TGCAGCGCCAGGGCAGGCGACTCCTACGAGCAGTACTTC. Translated: CSARAGDSYEQYF. J is TRBJ2-7 and V is TRBV29-1, with TRBD1 as a possible D gene (5 bases). This CDR3 is 13 amino acids long. Trimming pared 7 bases from V and 0 bases from J, leaving 13 bases between. CDR1 and CDR2 from the germline V gene are SQVTM and ANQGSEA.

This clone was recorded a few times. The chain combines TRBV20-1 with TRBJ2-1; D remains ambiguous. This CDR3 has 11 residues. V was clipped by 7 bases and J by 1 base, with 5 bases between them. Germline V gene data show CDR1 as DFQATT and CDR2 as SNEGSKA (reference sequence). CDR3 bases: TGCAGTGGTGGATCCTACAATGAGCAGTTCTTC. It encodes CSGGSYNEQFF.

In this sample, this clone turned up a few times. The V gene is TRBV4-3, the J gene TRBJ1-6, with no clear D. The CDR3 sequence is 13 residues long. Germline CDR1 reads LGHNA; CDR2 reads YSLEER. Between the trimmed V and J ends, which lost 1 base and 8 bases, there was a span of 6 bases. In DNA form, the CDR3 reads TGCGCCAGCAGCCAAGTGATCGATTCACCCCTCCACTTT. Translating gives CASSQVIDSPLHF.

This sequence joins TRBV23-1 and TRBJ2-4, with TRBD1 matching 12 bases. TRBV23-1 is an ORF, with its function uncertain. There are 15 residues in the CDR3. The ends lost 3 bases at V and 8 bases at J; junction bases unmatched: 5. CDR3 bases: TGCGCCAGCAGTCAGTTGGGGACAGGGGGCTACATTCAGTACTTC. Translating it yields CASSQLGTGGYIQYF.

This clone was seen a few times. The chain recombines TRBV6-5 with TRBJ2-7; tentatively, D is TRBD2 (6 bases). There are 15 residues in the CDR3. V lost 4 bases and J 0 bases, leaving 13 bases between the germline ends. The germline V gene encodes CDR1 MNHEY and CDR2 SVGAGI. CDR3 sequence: CASSFSGGGSYEQYF. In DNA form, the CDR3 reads TGTGCCAGCAGTTTTAGCGGAGGAGGCTCCTACGAGCAGTACTTC.

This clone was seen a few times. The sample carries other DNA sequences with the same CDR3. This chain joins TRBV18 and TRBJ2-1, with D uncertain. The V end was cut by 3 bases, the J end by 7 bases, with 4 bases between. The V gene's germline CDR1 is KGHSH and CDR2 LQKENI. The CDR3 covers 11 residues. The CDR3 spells CASSPGNEQFF. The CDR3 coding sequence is TGTGCCAGCTCACCCGGAAATGAGCAGTTCTTC. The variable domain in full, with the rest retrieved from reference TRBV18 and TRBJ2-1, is NAGVMQNPRHLVRRRGQEARLRCSPMKGHSHVYWYRQLPEEGLKFMVYLQKENIIDESGMPKERFSAEFPKEGPSILRIQQVVRGDSAAYFCASSPGNEQFFGPGTRLTVL.

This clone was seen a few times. The CDR3 DNA follows: TGTGCCAGCAGCATGTGGAGGGCGGAGGCCAAAAACATTCAGTACTTC. This encodes CASSMWRAEAKNIQYF. The rearrangement uses TRBV28 and TRBJ2-4; tentative D call: TRBD2 (6 bases). CDR1 and CDR2 from the germline V gene are MDHEN and SYDVKM. Trimming took 6 bases from V and 1 from J, leaving 16 bases between them. The CDR3 length is 16 residues. Drawing the rest from reference TRBV28 and TRBJ2-4, the complete variable domain is DVKVTQSSRYLVKRTGEKVFLECVQDMDHENMFWYRQDPGLGLRLIYFSYDVKMKEKGDIPEGYSVSREKKERFSLILESASTNQTSMYLCASSMWRAEAKNIQYFGAGTRLSVL.

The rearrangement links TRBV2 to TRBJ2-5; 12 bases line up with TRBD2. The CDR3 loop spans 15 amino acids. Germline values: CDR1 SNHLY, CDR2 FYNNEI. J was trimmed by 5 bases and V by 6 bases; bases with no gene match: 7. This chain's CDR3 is CASRLLAGGVETQYF. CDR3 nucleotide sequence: TGTGCCAGCAGATTACTAGCGGGGGGAGTGGAGACCCAGTACTTC.

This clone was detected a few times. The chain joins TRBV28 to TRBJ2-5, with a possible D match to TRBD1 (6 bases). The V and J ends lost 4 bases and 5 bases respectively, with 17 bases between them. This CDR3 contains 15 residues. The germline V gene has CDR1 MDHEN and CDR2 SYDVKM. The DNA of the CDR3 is TGTGCCAGCAGTTCAACAGGGAGTGGGCGGGAGACCCAGTACTTC. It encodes CASSSTGSGRETQYF.